Described below is a single TCR beta chain sequence and its context. In germline, CDR1 is SGHNT, CDR2 YYREEE (reference sequence). This CDR3 spans 16 amino acids. The V gene end was trimmed by 0 bases and the J gene end by 3 bases; junction bases not matched to a gene: 5. The sample belongs to a study of blood T cell repertoires in COVID-19. On the study more broadly: Acute and convalescent COVID-19 specimens originated in the United States, Italy and Spain. T cells, B-cell-depleted T cells, or PBMCs provided the cDNA or gDNA that served as material.

Profiling relied on immunoSEQ multiplex PCR, and the TCRdb table lists in-frame clones only, not all of them. The sample holds approximately 240,000 clones, approximately 91% seen once. This TCR was recovered from a woman aged 40-49 years who had recovered from COVID-19. The chain uses TRBV5-4 and TRBJ1-3; TRBD1 aligns across 8 bases. Sequencing was done on a sample of peripheral blood. The CDR3 reads CASSLDRGFGGNTIYF. CDR3 bases: TGTGCCAGCAGCTTGGACAGGGGGTTCGGTGGAAACACCATATATTTT.